What follows describes a single T cell receptor beta chain. What it binds is unknown. Any history of autoimmune disease or systemic immunosuppression disqualified patients. The source of the sample is a study of OX40 agonist ivuxolimab in advanced cancers. Across the study: Given to patients was ivuxolimab, an agonistic anti-OX40 (CD134) antibody. The diagnoses of dose-escalation patients were hepatocellular carcinoma, melanoma, renal cell or head and neck cancer.

Study results and caveats: In a subset of nonresponders, normalized T-cell clonal expansion was also low.

V gave up 3 bases and J gave up 12 bases; unmatched junction bases: 8. Looked up from germline, CDR1 is SGDLS and CDR2 is YYNGEE. CDR3 length equals 14 residues. Repertoires were generated with immunoSEQ multiplex PCR, while TCRdb's copy carries only in-frame clones and drops some. Here the sample spans about 61,000 clones, about 85% being singletons. V usage is TRBV9 and J usage is TRBJ1-6, with 8 bases aligning to TRBD1. The sequence came from an adult with an advanced solid tumor such as melanoma, head and neck, liver or kidney cancer. Here the sequenced sample was CD4+ or CD8+ T cells sorted from blood, taken in a trial of the OX40 agonist ivuxolimab. CDR3 region: CASSAGTGAVPLHF. DNA for the CDR3: TGTGCCAGCAGCGCCGGGACAGGAGCTGTACCCCTCCACTTT.